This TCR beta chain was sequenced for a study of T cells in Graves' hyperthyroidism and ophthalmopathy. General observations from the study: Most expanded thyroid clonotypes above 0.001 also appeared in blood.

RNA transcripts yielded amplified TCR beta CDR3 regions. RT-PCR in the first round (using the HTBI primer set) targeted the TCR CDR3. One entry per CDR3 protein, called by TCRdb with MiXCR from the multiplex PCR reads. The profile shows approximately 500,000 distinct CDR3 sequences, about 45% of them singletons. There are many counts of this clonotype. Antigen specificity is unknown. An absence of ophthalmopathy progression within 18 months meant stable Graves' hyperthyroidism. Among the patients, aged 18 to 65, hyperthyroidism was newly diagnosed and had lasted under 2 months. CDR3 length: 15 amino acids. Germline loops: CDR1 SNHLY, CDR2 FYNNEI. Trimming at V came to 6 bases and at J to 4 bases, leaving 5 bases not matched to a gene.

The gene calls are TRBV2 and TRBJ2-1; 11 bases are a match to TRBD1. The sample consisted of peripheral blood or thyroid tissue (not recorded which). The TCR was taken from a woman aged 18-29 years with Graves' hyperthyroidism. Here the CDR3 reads CASRGTGGRYNEQFF. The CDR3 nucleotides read TGTGCCAGCAGAGGGACAGGGGGACGTTACAATGAGCAGTTCTTC.